The 23 T cell receptor beta chains below come from one sample, sequenced in a study of CD8+ T cells in alopecia areata. RNA was extracted and reverse transcribed into cDNA as the sequencing template. Measured with immunoSEQ multiplex PCR; TCRdb has only the in-frame clones, and not every one. The repertoire holds 10,000 to 15,000 clones, with approximately 71% as singletons. The treatment is: oral pan-JAK inhibitor, 5-10 mg twice daily. Punch biopsies of lesional scalp, plus peripheral blood, were taken from alopecia areata patients. The sequencing here drew on skin, taken at week 4, from a patient treated with tofacitinib. These receptors all come from a human donor with alopecia areata.

The genes are TRBV10-3 and TRBJ2-2, with 7 nucleotides matching TRBD1. Looked up from germline, CDR1 is ENHRY and CDR2 is SYGVKD. Losses at the gene ends were 6 bases for V and 3 bases for J; bases not matched to a gene: 7. This CDR3 has 15 amino acids. In DNA, the CDR3 is TGTGCCATCAGCTTGGACAGGACTTACACCGGGGAGCTGTTTTTT. This translates into CAISLDRTYTGELFF.

The chain joins TRBV11-2 to TRBJ2-1, with 13 nucleotides matching TRBD2. This CDR3 region has 16 residues. Germline CDR1 and CDR2: SGHAT and FQNNGV. The junction had 0 bases not matched to a gene; V was cut back by 2 bases and J by 2 bases. CDR3 sequence: CASSLTSGGAYNEQFF. As DNA, the CDR3 is TGTGCCAGCAGCTTAACTAGCGGGGGGGCCTACAATGAGCAGTTCTTC.

The rearrangement joins TRBV27 to TRBJ2-2; no reliable D call. The V and J ends lost 2 bases and 5 bases respectively, with 6 bases between them. The germline V gene encodes CDR1 MNHEY and CDR2 SMNVEV (reference sequence). This CDR3 spans 13 amino acids. CDR3: CASSLALTGELFF. DNA for the CDR3: TGTGCCAGCAGTTTAGCCCTTACCGGGGAGCTGTTTTTT.

The chain links TRBV7-9 to TRBJ1-2, with D maybe TRBD1 (5 bases). The CDR3 totals 13 residues. The germline gives CDR1 SEHNR, CDR2 FQNEAQ (reference sequence). V gave up 3 bases and J gave up 8 bases, with 13 bases separating them. The CDR3 DNA reads TGTGCCAGCAGCTTTGACCGGGGCGGAGGCTACACCTTC. As protein: CASSFDRGGGYTF.

The rearrangement links TRBV7-6 to TRBJ2-3; the match to TRBD2 covers 8 bases. The germline V gene encodes CDR1 SGHVS and CDR2 FNYEAQ. This CDR3 has 15 residues. V gave up 2 bases and J gave up 4 bases; unmatched junction bases: 5. This chain's CDR3 is CASSLTGGPSDTQYF. CDR3 nucleotides: TGTGCCAGCAGCTTAACGGGGGGGCCTTCAGATACGCAGTATTTT.

Comment on this clone: In the same sample, other DNA sequences code for this CDR3. The chain uses TRBV5-4 and TRBJ1-2; 7 bases align to TRBD1. The trim removed 2 bases at V and 6 bases at J, leaving 4 bases unmatched. The CDR3 loop spans 13 amino acids. Germline values: CDR1 SGHNT, CDR2 YYREEE (reference sequence). CDR3 amino acids: CASSLVQGNGYTF. The CDR3 DNA reads as TGTGCCAGCAGCTTAGTACAGGGGAATGGCTACACCTTC. The whole variable domain, remainder taken from reference TRBV5-4 and TRBJ1-2, is ETGVTQSPTHLIKTRGQQVTLRCSSQSGHNTVSWYQQALGQGPQFIFQYYREEENGRGNFPPRFSGLQFPNYSSELNVNALELDDSALYLCASSLVQGNGYTFGSGTRLTVV.

This clone was seen a handful of times. V usage is TRBV5-1 and J usage is TRBJ2-7; TRBD1 agrees at 8 bases. Germline V gene sequence: CDR1 SGHRS, CDR2 YFSETQ. The ends lost 4 bases at V and 2 bases at J; junction bases unmatched: 2. The CDR3 runs 13 residues. CDR3 nucleotides: TGCGCCAGCAGCGCGGACAGGGCCTACGAGCAGTACTTC. This sequence encodes CASSADRAYEQYF.

V usage is TRBV7-2 and J usage is TRBJ1-5; the match to TRBD1 covers 7 bases. The length of the CDR3 is 15 residues. J lost 1 base, V lost 0 bases, and 0 bases had no gene match. CDR1 and CDR2 (germline): SGHTA, FQGNSA. CDR3 sequence: CASSLAGQSNQPQHF. The CDR3 region has the DNA TGTGCCAGCAGCTTAGCGGGACAGAGCAATCAGCCCCAGCATTTT.

V usage is TRBV4-1 and J usage is TRBJ2-5; the match to TRBD1 covers 7 bases. CDR3 length: 14 residues. V lost 3 bases, J lost 5 bases, and 6 bases stayed unmatched. In germline, CDR1 is MGHRA, CDR2 YSYEKL. CDR3 region: CASSHTTGWETQYF. The CDR3 nucleotides are TGCGCCAGCAGCCATACGACAGGGTGGGAGACCCAGTACTTC.

The genes are TRBV27 and TRBJ2-1; D tentatively reads TRBD1 or TRBD2 (5 bases each). Germline assignment: CDR1 MNHEY and CDR2 SMNVEV (reference sequence). With 6 bases removed from V and 8 bases from J, the gap between germline ends came to 17 bases. The CDR3 covers 14 residues. This CDR3 reads CASSPRSRGDEQFF. The CDR3 DNA reads as TGTGCCAGCAGCCCACGTTCGAGGGGAGATGAGCAGTTCTTC.

The chain combines TRBV6-6 with TRBJ1-5, with TRBD1 matching 10 bases. CDR3 size: 14 residues. The V and J ends lost 4 bases and 4 bases, in that order; junction bases with no gene match: 1. Per germline, CDR1 MNHNY and CDR2 SVGAGI (reference sequence). CDR3 in amino acids: CASSWGQGNQPQHF. CDR3 bases: TGTGCCAGCAGTTGGGGACAGGGGAATCAGCCCCAGCATTTT.

The count of this clone is one. The CDR3 DNA follows: TGTGCCAGCAGCCCTTGGGCAACTTACAATGAGCAGTTCTTC. This codes for CASSPWATYNEQFF. The rearrangement links TRBV7-8 to TRBJ2-1; D gene unclear. Germline CDR1 is SGHVS and CDR2 is FQNEAQ. CDR3 length: 14 residues. V was cut by 5 bases and J by 4 bases, with 12 bases left in between.

A few counts support this clone. This sequence joins TRBV4-3 and TRBJ1-6; no clear D gene. V dropped 0 bases and J dropped 8 bases, with 11 bases sitting between them. The germline CDR1 and CDR2 sequences are LGHNA and YSLEER. This CDR3 contains 15 residues. CDR3 in amino acids: CASSQEGVRHSPLHF. The CDR3 bases are TGCGCCAGCAGCCAAGAGGGTGTCAGACATTCACCCCTCCACTTT.

In this sample, this clone turned up once. V is TRBV5-1 and J is TRBJ2-5, with D perhaps being TRBD1 or TRBD2 (5 bases each). From germline, CDR1 is SGHRS and CDR2 YFSETQ. The V end was cut by 4 bases, the J end by 4 bases, with 14 bases between. CDR3 length equals 14 residues. The CDR3 sequence is CASSPGTVGETQYF. The CDR3 DNA reads as TGCGCCAGCAGCCCCGGGACGGTGGGAGAGACCCAGTACTTC.

The chain uses TRBV7-9 and TRBJ2-7, with 7 bases that match TRBD1. The CDR3 length is 15 residues. V was pared by 2 bases and J by 2 bases, with 6 bases of the junction left unmatched. The germline V gene has CDR1 SEHNR and CDR2 FQNEAQ (reference sequence). CDR3 sequence reads: CASSLSGTVTYEQYF. In nucleotides, the CDR3 is TGTGCCAGCAGCTTATCCGGGACAGTAACCTACGAGCAGTACTTC.

The rearrangement links TRBV10-1 to TRBJ2-3; 7 nucleotides agree with TRBD1. V lost 3 bases, J lost 6 bases, and 12 bases stayed unmatched. CDR3 length: 16 amino acids. Germline lookup yields CDR1 WNHNN and CDR2 SYGVQD (reference sequence). The CDR3 loop reads CASSEGDSGRWDTQYF. CDR3 nucleotide sequence: TGCGCCAGCAGTGAAGGGGACAGCGGACGGTGGGATACGCAGTATTTT.

CDR3 amino acids: CASSREGTQYF. The CDR3 DNA reads TGTGCCAGCAGCCGTGAGGGGACCCAGTACTTC. V gene TRBV7-9 combines with J gene TRBJ2-5; tentatively, D is TRBD2 (5 bases). The CDR3 sequence is 11 residues long. With 5 bases removed from V and 7 bases from J, the gap between germline ends came to 8 bases. CDR1 SEHNR and CDR2 FQNEAQ come from the germline V gene (reference sequence).

This clone was observed a few times. This chain connects TRBV29-1 to TRBJ1-1, with D unclear. CDR3 length: 11 amino acids. Per germline, CDR1 SQVTM and CDR2 ANQGSEA. Deletions cut 5 bases from V and 0 bases from J, with 4 bases between. DNA of the CDR3: TGCAGCGTTCTGTTGAACACTGAAGCTTTCTTT. It yields the protein CSVLLNTEAFF.

This clone appeared once. The chain joins TRBV20-1 to TRBJ1-5; no clear D. The germline gives CDR1 DFQATT, CDR2 SNEGSKA (reference sequence). V lost 5 bases and J 5 bases, leaving 4 bases between the germline ends. The CDR3 consists of 10 residues. The CDR3 DNA is TGCAGTGCTGGTTATCAGCCCCAGCATTTT. As protein: CSAGYQPQHF.

The count of this clone is one. The V call is TRBV9, the J call TRBJ2-7, with D possibly being TRBD2 (6 bases). Trimming took 4 bases from V and 0 from J, leaving 11 bases between them. This CDR3 comprises 14 residues. In germline, CDR1 is SGDLS, CDR2 YYNGEE. The DNA for the CDR3 is TGTGCCAGCAGCTCCGGGACTTACTCCTACGAGCAGTACTTC. It yields the protein CASSSGTYSYEQYF.

This clone has a single count. This chain links TRBV20-1 with TRBJ1-4, with TRBD1 identical over 9 bases. The CDR3 sequence is 11 residues long. Germline CDR1 is DFQATT and CDR2 is SNEGSKA (reference sequence). V shed 1 base and J 16 bases; nucleotides not matched to a gene: 4. The CDR3 DNA is TGCAGTGCTAGAGGGGGACAGGGAAGGTTTTTT. Its protein product is CSARGGQGRFF.

The chain recombines TRBV11-3 with TRBJ2-2, with D perhaps assigned TRBD1 or TRBD2 (5 bases each). CDR1 SGHNT and CDR2 YENEEA come from the germline V gene. There are 13 residues in the CDR3. V was clipped by 3 bases and J by 6 bases, with 8 bases between them. DNA for the CDR3: TGTGCCAGCAGCTTGAGGGACCCCGGGGAGCTGTTTTTT. Translated, it gives CASSLRDPGELFF.

The chain employs TRBV5-1 and TRBJ1-2; D is possibly TRBD1 (5 bases). The CDR3 covers 16 residues. Germline V CDR1 and CDR2: SGHRS, YFSETQ. With 5 bases removed from V and 1 base from J, the gap between germline ends came to 18 bases. In nucleotides, the CDR3 is TGCGCCAGCAGTCCGACCCCAGGACACCGTAACTATGGCTACACCTTC. This encodes CASSPTPGHRNYGYTF.